This TCR beta chain comes out of a study of CD8 T cells in ankylosing spondylitis. General study points: Blood of patients with ankylosing spondylitis appeared to be characterized by a TCR beta motif of eight highly homologous variants. Enrichment of disease-linked clones was reportedly significant in matched ankylosing spondylitis synovial fluid.

The length of the CDR3 is 13 residues. The junction had 4 bases not matched to a gene; V was cut back by 5 bases and J by 3 bases. CDR1 and CDR2 (germline): SGHRS, YFSETQ. TCRdb itself ran the 5' RACE reads through MiXCR, one entry per CDR3 protein. This repertoire shows roughly 440,000 distinct CDR3 sequences, 17% found once; its top ten account for 1%. Turning to this clonotype: What it recognizes is unknown.

The chain employs TRBV5-1 and TRBJ2-5; TRBD1 aligns across 7 bases. The receptor was derived from a male donor with ankylosing spondylitis. Sequences were obtained from blood, either unsorted or a sorted T cell fraction (not recorded which). The CDR3 spells CASRKTGKETQYF. DNA for the CDR3: TGCGCCAGCAGGAAGACAGGGAAAGAGACCCAGTACTTC.